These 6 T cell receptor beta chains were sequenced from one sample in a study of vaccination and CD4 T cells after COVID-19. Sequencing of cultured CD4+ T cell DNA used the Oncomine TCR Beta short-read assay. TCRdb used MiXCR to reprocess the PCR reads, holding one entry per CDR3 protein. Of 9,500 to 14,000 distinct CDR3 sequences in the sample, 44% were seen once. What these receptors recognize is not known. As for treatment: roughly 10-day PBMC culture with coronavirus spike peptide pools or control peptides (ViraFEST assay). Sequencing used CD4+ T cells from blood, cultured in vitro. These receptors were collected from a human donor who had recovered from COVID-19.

CDR3: CASTQTNYGYTF. In DNA, the CDR3 is TGTGCCAGCACCCAAACTAACTATGGCTACACCTTC. This chain joins TRBV5-6 and TRBJ1-2, with D uncertain. Trimming left V 6 bases short and J 0 bases short, with 6 bases between. Looked up from germline, CDR1 is SGHDT and CDR2 is YYEEEE. The CDR3 length is 12 residues.

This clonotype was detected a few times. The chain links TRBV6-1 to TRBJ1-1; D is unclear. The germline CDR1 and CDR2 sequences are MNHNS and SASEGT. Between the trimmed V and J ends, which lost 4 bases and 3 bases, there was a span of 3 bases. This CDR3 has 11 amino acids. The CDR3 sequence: CASSVYTEAFF. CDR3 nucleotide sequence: TGTGCCAGCAGTGTGTACACTGAAGCTTTCTTT.

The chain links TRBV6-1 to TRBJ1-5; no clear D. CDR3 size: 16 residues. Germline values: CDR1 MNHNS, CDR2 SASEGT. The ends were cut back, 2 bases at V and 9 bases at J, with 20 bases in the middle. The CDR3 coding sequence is TGTGCCAGCAGTGAATGGGTGTCGGGCCCTGCGCGGCCCCAGCATTTT. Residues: CASSEWVSGPARPQHF.

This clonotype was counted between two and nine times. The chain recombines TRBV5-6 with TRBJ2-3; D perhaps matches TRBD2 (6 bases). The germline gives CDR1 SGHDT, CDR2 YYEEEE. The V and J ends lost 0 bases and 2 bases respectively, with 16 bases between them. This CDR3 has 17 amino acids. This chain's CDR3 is CASSLAGHGSSTDTQYF. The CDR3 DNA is TGTGCCAGCAGCTTGGCCGGTCACGGGAGTTCCACAGATACGCAGTATTTT.

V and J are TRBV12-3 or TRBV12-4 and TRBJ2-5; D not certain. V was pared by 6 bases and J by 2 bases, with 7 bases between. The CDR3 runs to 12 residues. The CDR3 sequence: CASRRQQETQYF. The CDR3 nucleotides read TGTGCCAGCAGGCGTCAGCAAGAGACCCAGTACTTC.

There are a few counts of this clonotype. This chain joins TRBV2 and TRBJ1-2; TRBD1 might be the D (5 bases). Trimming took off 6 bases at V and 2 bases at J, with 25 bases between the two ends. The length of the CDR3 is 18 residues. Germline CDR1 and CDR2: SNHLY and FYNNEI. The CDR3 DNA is TGTGCCAGCAGGGATTCCTATCTCTCGGGACGGGAAAACTATGGCTACACCTTC. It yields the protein CASRDSYLSGRENYGYTF.